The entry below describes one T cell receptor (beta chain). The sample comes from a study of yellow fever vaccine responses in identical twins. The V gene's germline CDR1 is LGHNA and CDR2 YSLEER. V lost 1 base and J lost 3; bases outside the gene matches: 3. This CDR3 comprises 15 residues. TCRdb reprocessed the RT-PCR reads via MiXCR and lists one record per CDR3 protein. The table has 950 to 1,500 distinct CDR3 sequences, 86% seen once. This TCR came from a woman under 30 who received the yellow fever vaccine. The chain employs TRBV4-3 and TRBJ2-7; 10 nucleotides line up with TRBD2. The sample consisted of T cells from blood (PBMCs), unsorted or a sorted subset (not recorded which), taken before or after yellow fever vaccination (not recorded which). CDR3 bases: TGCGCCAGCAGCCAAGGGGCTAGCGGGAGCTACGAGCAGTACTTC. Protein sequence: CASSQGASGSYEQYF.